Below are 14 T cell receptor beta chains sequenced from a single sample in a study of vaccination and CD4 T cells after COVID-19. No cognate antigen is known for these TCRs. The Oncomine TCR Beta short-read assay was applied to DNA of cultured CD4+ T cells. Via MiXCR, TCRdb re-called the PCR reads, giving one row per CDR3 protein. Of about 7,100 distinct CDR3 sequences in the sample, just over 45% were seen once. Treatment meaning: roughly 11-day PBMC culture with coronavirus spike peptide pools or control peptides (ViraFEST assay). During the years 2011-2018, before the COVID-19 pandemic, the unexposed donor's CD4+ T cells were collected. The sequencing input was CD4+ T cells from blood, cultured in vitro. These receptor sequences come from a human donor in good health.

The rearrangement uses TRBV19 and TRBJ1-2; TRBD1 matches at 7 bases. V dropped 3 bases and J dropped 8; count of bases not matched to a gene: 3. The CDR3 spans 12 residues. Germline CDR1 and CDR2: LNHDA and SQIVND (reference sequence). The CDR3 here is CASSMEQGGYTF. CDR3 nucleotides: TGTGCCAGTAGTATGGAACAGGGGGGCTACACCTTC.

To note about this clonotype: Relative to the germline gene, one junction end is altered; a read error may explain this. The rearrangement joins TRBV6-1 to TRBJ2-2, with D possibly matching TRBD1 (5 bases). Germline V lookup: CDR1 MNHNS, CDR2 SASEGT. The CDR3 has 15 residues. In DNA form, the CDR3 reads TGTGCCAGCAGTGAAGCCCCAGGGAACCCCGGGGAGCTGTTTTTT. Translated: CASSEAPGNPGELFF.

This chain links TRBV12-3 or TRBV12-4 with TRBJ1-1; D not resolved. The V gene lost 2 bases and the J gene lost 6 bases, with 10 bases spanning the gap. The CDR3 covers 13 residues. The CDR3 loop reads CASSLYRGAEAFF. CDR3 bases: TGTGCCAGCAGTTTATATCGTGGGGCTGAAGCTTTCTTT.

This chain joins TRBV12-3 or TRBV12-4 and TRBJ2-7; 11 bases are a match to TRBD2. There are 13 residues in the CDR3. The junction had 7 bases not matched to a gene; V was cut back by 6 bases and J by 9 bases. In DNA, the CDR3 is TGTGCCAGCAGCCTTAGACTAGCGGGGTTGCAGTACTTC. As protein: CASSLRLAGLQYF.

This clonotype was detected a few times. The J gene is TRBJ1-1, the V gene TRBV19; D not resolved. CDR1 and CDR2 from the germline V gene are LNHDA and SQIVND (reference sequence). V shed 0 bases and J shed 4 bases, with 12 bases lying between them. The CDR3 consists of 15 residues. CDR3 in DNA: TGTGCCAGTAGTATAGAAAGGGCACGCTTCACTGAAGCTTTCTTT. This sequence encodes CASSIERARFTEAFF.

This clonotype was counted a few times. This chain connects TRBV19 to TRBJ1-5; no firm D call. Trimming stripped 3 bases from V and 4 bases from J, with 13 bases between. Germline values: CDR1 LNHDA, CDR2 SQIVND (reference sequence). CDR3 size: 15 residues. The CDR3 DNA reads TGTGCCAGTAGTATGCTAAGGATCGCTAATCAGCCCCAGCATTTT. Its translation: CASSMLRIANQPQHF.

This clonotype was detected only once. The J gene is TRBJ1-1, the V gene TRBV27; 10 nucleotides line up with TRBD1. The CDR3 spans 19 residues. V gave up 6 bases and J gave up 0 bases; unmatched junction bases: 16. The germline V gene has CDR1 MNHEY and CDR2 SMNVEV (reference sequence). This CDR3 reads CASRDRGLIDFRMNTEAFF. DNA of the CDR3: TGTGCCAGCAGAGACAGGGGGCTAATAGATTTCCGGATGAACACTGAAGCTTTCTTT.

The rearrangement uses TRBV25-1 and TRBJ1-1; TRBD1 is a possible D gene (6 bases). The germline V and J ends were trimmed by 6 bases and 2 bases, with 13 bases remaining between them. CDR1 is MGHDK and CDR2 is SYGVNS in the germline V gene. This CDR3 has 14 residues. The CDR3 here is CASRDRNENTEAFF. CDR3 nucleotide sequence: TGTGCCAGCAGAGACAGGAACGAAAACACTGAAGCTTTCTTT.

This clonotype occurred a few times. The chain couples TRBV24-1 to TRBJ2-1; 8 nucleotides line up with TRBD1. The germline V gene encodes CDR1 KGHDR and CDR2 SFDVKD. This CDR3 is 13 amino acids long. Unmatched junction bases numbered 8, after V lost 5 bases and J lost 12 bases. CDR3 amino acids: CATSVTGGGVQFF. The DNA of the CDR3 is TGTGCCACCAGTGTCACAGGGGGAGGAGTGCAGTTCTTC.

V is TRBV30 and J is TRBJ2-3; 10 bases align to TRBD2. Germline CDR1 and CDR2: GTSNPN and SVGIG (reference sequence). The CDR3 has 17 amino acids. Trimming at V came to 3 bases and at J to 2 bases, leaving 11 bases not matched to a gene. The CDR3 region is CAWSASRTSGPTDTQYF. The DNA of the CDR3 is TGTGCCTGGAGCGCGAGTCGGACTAGCGGACCCACAGATACGCAGTATTTT.

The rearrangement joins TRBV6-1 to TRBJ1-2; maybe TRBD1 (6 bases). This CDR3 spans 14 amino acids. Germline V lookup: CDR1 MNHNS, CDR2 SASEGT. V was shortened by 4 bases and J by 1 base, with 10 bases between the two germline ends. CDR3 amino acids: CASSAQGSNYGYTF. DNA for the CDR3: TGTGCCAGCAGTGCACAGGGAAGTAACTATGGCTACACCTTC.

As DNA, the CDR3 is TGTGCCAGCAACAACCAGGGGGCCGGTAACTATGGCTACACCTTC. Encoded protein: CASNNQGAGNYGYTF. The chain joins TRBV6-1 to TRBJ1-2; 8 bases are a match to TRBD1. This CDR3 is built from 15 residues. Trimming removed 7 bases from V and 1 base from J; junction bases left unmatched: 8. Germline assignment: CDR1 MNHNS and CDR2 SASEGT.

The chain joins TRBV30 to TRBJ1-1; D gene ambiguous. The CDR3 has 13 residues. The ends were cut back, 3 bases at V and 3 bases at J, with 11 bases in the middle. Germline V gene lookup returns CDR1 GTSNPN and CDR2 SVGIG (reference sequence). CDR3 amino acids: CAWSPFLDTEAFF. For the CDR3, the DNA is TGTGCCTGGAGCCCATTCCTGGACACTGAAGCTTTCTTT.

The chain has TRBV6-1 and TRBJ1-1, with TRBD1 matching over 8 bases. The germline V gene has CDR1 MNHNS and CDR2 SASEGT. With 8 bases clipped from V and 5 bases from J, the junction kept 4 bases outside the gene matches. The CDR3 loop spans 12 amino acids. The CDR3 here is CASRDRRTEAFF. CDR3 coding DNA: TGTGCCAGCCGGGACAGGAGGACTGAAGCTTTCTTT.